One and the same sample provided the 22 T cell receptor beta chains below, sequenced in a study of blood T cell repertoires in COVID-19. TCRdb's table, derived via immunoSEQ multiplex PCR, lists solely in-frame clones and lacks some. The table records 140,000 to 150,000 clones, approximately 88% of them present only once. The specimen was peripheral blood. These receptors originate from a woman aged 45-65 years with acute or convalescent COVID-19.

This clone was counted a single time. The J gene is TRBJ1-2, the V gene TRBV4-1; D remains unclear. The CDR3 spans 13 residues. Between the trimmed V and J ends, which lost 1 base and 0 bases, there was a span of 3 bases. Per the germline V gene, CDR1 is MGHRA and CDR2 is YSYEKL. CDR3 nucleotide sequence: TGCGCCAGCAGCCAAGCTGCTAACTATGGCTACACCTTC. Translation gives CASSQAANYGYTF.

This chain connects TRBV19 to TRBJ1-1, with D tentatively TRBD1 (5 bases). V gave up 3 bases and J gave up 1 base, with 12 bases separating them. CDR3 length: 15 residues. The germline V gene encodes CDR1 LNHDA and CDR2 SQIVND (reference sequence). CDR3 protein: CASSIRPGPNTEAFF. CDR3 sequence (DNA): TGTGCCAGTAGTATCCGCCCAGGGCCGAACACTGAAGCTTTCTTT. Together with reference TRBV19 and TRBJ1-1, the CDR3 gives the full variable domain: DGGITQSPKYLFRKEGQNVTLSCEQNLNHDAMYWYRQDPGQGLRLIYYSQIVNDFQKGDIAEGYSVSREKKESFPLTVTSAQKNPTAFYLCASSIRPGPNTEAFFGQGTRLTVV.

This clone was seen a single time. The chain is built from TRBV7-9 and TRBJ1-5; maybe TRBD1 (5 bases). Trimming left V 6 bases short and J 3 bases short, with 12 bases between. This CDR3 spans 14 amino acids. Germline V CDR1 and CDR2: SEHNR, FQNEAQ (reference sequence). The CDR3 region has the DNA TGTGCCAGCAGTTTCGACAGCGTCAATCAGCCCCAGCATTTT. Translation gives CASSFDSVNQPQHF. The full variable domain, rest sourced from reference TRBV7-9 and TRBJ1-5, is DTGVSQNPRHKITKRGQNVTFRCDPISEHNRLYWYRQTLGQGPEFLTYFQNEAQLEKSRLLSDRFSAERPKGSFSTLEIQRTEQGDSAMYLCASSFDSVNQPQHFGDGTRLSIL.

This chain uses TRBV28 with TRBJ2-6; D uncertain. Germline V gene lookup returns CDR1 MDHEN and CDR2 SYDVKM. This CDR3 has 14 residues. V dropped 4 bases and J dropped 2 bases, with 6 bases sitting between them. The CDR3 spells CASSSLPGANVLTF. CDR3 DNA: TGTGCCAGCAGTTCCCTACCTGGGGCCAACGTCCTGACTTTC.

This chain uses TRBV20-1 with TRBJ2-7; D is uncertain. Germline loops: CDR1 DFQATT, CDR2 SNEGSKA (reference sequence). The CDR3 has 12 residues. The V end was cut by 3 bases, the J end by 5 bases, with 11 bases between. CDR3 coding DNA: TGCAGTGCTAGTTCTAGGTTTCACGAGCAGTACTTC. Translation gives CSASSRFHEQYF.

The rearrangement links TRBV19 to TRBJ1-2; D may be TRBD1 (6 bases). Germline CDR1 LNHDA, CDR2 SQIVND (reference sequence). V was trimmed by 7 bases and J by 2 bases, leaving 11 bases between them. CDR3 length: 13 amino acids. The CDR3 is CASTRDRNYGYTF. The CDR3 nucleotides are TGTGCCAGTACCCGCGACAGGAACTATGGCTACACCTTC.

The chain couples TRBV9 to TRBJ1-1, with TRBD1 identical over 10 bases. The germline V gene encodes CDR1 SGDLS and CDR2 YYNGEE. This CDR3 comprises 14 residues. The trim removed 2 bases at V and 9 bases at J, leaving 7 bases unmatched. CDR3 sequence (DNA): TGTGCCAGCAGCGTGGGGACAGGGGAGGATCAAGCTTTCTTT. This translates into CASSVGTGEDQAFF.

CDR3 DNA sequence: TGTGCCAGCAACTTAGAGGGACTAGCGGGAGGGAGGACAGATACGCAGTATTTT. Protein product: CASNLEGLAGGRTDTQYF. The chain has TRBV5-8 and TRBJ2-3, with TRBD2 matching 16 bases. After removal of 6 bases from V and 3 bases from J, the junction contained 10 bases not matched to a gene. CDR1 is SGHTS, CDR2 YDEGEE, per germline. The CDR3 has 18 residues.

This clone was seen a single time. This rearrangement joins TRBV10-2 to TRBJ2-2; 10 bases align to TRBD1. This CDR3 is built from 13 residues. Losses at the gene ends were 4 bases for V and 17 bases for J; bases not matched to a gene: 10. From germline, CDR1 is WSHSY and CDR2 SAAADI. The chain's CDR3 is CASSAYSGTGVFF. CDR3 in DNA: TGCGCCAGCAGTGCTTACTCCGGGACAGGGGTATTTTTT.

V gene TRBV3-1 (or the pseudogene TRBV3-2) combines with J gene TRBJ1-1, with 8 bases matching TRBD1. The ends lost 0 bases at V and 0 bases at J; junction bases unmatched: 15. CDR1 and CDR2 (germline): LGHDT, YNNKEL (reference sequence). The length of the CDR3 is 20 residues. Here the CDR3 reads CASSQEGRGRFIAMNTEAFF. In nucleotides, the CDR3 is TGTGCCAGCAGCCAAGAGGGCAGGGGGCGTTTTATCGCAATGAACACTGAAGCTTTCTTT.

V and J are TRBV24-1 and TRBJ2-3; 13 bases are shared with TRBD2. CDR1 is KGHDR and CDR2 is SFDVKD in the germline V gene. CDR3 length equals 18 residues. The junction had 8 bases not matched to a gene; V was cut back by 4 bases and J by 2 bases. The CDR3 bases are TGTGCCACCAGTGAAACTAGCGGGGGGGCCATGCCCACAGATACGCAGTATTTT. Amino acid sequence: CATSETSGGAMPTDTQYF.

The genes are TRBV7-3 and TRBJ2-1, with 11 positions matching TRBD1. From germline, CDR1 is SGHTA and CDR2 FQGTGA. The CDR3 spans 15 residues. The ends lost 6 bases at V and 6 bases at J; junction bases unmatched: 7. CDR3 loop: CASSSQGTGGNEQFF. The CDR3 region has the DNA TGTGCCAGCAGTTCGCAGGGGACAGGGGGCAATGAGCAGTTCTTC.

The chain carries TRBV7-2 and TRBJ2-5, with a weak D call TRBD1 (5 bases). The CDR3 loop spans 14 amino acids. With 5 bases removed from V and 3 bases from J, the gap between germline ends came to 13 bases. Germline CDR1 and CDR2: SGHTA and FQGNSA. CDR3 in amino acids: CASSRNQGEETQYF. CDR3 coding DNA: TGTGCCAGCAGCCGGAACCAGGGCGAAGAGACCCAGTACTTC.

The gene calls are TRBV6-5 and TRBJ1-2; TRBD1 might be the D (5 bases). The CDR3 sequence is 13 residues long. The germline CDR1 and CDR2 sequences are MNHEY and SVGAGI. The V gene lost 5 bases and the J gene lost 7 bases, with 14 bases spanning the gap. This CDR3 reads CASSPDSLGGYTF. CDR3 nucleotide sequence: TGTGCCAGCAGTCCCGACAGCCTGGGTGGCTACACCTTC.

The chain recombines TRBV6-1 with TRBJ2-1; possible D gene TRBD1, 5 bases. Germline CDR1 and CDR2: MNHNS and SASEGT. V lost 2 bases to trimming and J lost 6 bases, with 17 bases between them. This CDR3 has 16 residues. The CDR3: CASSESSPWGSNEQFF. The CDR3 DNA is TGTGCCAGCAGTGAATCCTCCCCGTGGGGCAGCAATGAGCAGTTCTTC.

This clone was counted a single time. The genes are TRBV19 and TRBJ1-6, with 7 bases fitting TRBD1. The germline V gene encodes CDR1 LNHDA and CDR2 SQIVND (reference sequence). This CDR3 spans 14 amino acids. Unmatched junction bases numbered 8, after V lost 5 bases and J lost 10 bases. Here the CDR3 DNA reads TGTGCCAGTAGTTTGACAGGGATGCGCTCACCCCTCCACTTT. Amino acid sequence: CASSLTGMRSPLHF.

The J gene is TRBJ1-4, the V gene TRBV4-1; no reliable D call. V lost 0 bases and J lost 8, with 16 bases in between. CDR1 is MGHRA, CDR2 YSYEKL, per germline. The CDR3 length is 16 residues. The CDR3 coding sequence is TGCGCCAGCAGCCAAGAGGCCCATCTAGCTGGGGAAAAACTGTTTTTT. This translates into CASSQEAHLAGEKLFF.

The chain recombines TRBV28 with TRBJ1-6; maybe TRBD1 (5 bases). The V end was cut by 2 bases, the J end by 5 bases, with 10 bases between. CDR3 size: 15 residues. The germline CDR1 and CDR2 sequences are MDHEN and SYDVKM. The CDR3 region has the DNA TGTGCCAGCAGTTTACAGGGCTTAAATAATTCACCCCTCCACTTT. It yields the protein CASSLQGLNNSPLHF.

This chain uses TRBV4-1 with TRBJ2-7; perhaps TRBD1 as D (5 bases). This CDR3 contains 16 residues. CDR1 is MGHRA, CDR2 YSYEKL, per germline. V lost 0 bases and J 0 bases, leaving 12 bases between the germline ends. CDR3 loop: CASSQEPGITSYEQYF. DNA of the CDR3: TGCGCCAGCAGCCAAGAACCAGGGATCACCTCCTACGAGCAGTACTTC.

V is TRBV24-1 and J is TRBJ1-1; D gene ambiguous. Germline CDR1 reads KGHDR; CDR2 reads SFDVKD. Trimming removed 2 bases at V and 7 bases at J, with 22 bases between. CDR3 length: 17 residues. The CDR3 DNA reads TGTGCCACCAGTGATTCCCGACTAGATAACGCATTTGGTGAAGCTTTCTTT. This codes for CATSDSRLDNAFGEAFF.

The gene calls are TRBV6-6 and TRBJ1-1; TRBD1 is a possible D gene (5 bases). Between the trimmed V and J ends, which lost 7 bases and 2 bases, there was a span of 14 bases. Germline lookup yields CDR1 MNHNY and CDR2 SVGAGI (reference sequence). This CDR3 contains 14 residues. CDR3 DNA sequence: TGTGCCAGCAACGGCGGGGGTCTAAACACTGAAGCTTTCTTT. Translating gives CASNGGGLNTEAFF.

In its sample, this clone was seen a few times. J is TRBJ2-1 and V is TRBV7-3, with 13 bases fitting TRBD2. CDR3 size: 15 residues. V dropped 5 bases and J dropped 6; count of bases not matched to a gene: 4. The germline CDR1 and CDR2 sequences are SGHTA and FQGTGA. CDR3 sequence: CASSGGLAGFNEQFF. The CDR3 nucleotides read TGTGCCAGCAGCGGGGGACTAGCGGGATTCAATGAGCAGTTCTTC.